The clone carrying this TCR beta chain was detected only once. What it binds is not known. The data derive from a study of T cell responses to AZD1222 COVID-19 vaccine. Whole-study findings and limits: The span of vaccine-associated CD4 TCRs extended across spike, with dominance at 160-218 and 743-854.

The protocol was immunoSEQ multiplex PCR, while the TCRdb copy is restricted to in-frame clones and leaves out a portion. The data contain roughly 150,000 clones, approximately 90% of them singletons. Trimming removed 0 bases at V and 1 base at J, with 10 bases between. Germline lookup yields CDR1 SGHNT and CDR2 YYREEE (reference sequence). The length of the CDR3 is 15 residues. This receptor was obtained from an adult who received the AZD1222 COVID-19 vaccine. This chain links TRBV5-4 with TRBJ1-2; D may be TRBD1 (5 bases). This specimen was peripheral blood, taken 28 days after the second AZD1222 dose. DNA of the CDR3: TGTGCCAGCAGCTTGGCTGGGGCAGGTAACTATGGCTACACCTTC. Encoded protein: CASSLAGAGNYGYTF.